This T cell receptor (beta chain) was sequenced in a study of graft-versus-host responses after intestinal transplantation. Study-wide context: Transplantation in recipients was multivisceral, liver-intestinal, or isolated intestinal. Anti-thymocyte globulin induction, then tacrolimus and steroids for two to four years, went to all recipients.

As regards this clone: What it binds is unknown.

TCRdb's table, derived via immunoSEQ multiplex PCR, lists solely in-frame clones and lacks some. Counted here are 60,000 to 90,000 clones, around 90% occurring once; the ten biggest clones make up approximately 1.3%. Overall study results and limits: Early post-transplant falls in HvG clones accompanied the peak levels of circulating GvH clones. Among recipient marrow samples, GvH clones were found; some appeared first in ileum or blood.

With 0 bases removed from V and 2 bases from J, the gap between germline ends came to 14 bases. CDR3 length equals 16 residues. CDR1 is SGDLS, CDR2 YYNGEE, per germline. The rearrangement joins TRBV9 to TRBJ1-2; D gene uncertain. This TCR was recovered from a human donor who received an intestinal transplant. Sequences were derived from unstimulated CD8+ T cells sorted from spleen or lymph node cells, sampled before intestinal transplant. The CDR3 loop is CASSVGGPVENYGYTF. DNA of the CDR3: TGTGCCAGCAGCGTAGGTGGGCCGGTCGAAAACTATGGCTACACCTTC.